This TCR beta chain was identified in a study of blood T cell repertoires in COVID-19. Study overall: PBMCs, B-cell-depleted T cells, or T cells provided the cDNA or gDNA that made up the material.

Deletions cut 1 base from V and 10 bases from J, with 6 bases between. Per the germline V gene, CDR1 is SGHAT and CDR2 is FQNNGV. The CDR3 loop spans 11 amino acids. In the authors' methods: Using reference gene primer amplification, nucleated cell counts were estimated. Libraries were prepared by immunoSEQ multiplex PCR; TCRdb keeps only in-frame clonotypes and omits some of them. Clone size and V and J calls were adopted from that table, with D and trimming inferred from the DNA. The sample contains more than 100,000 clones, roughly 87% of which appear only once. The rearrangement uses TRBV11-2 and TRBJ2-3; D uncertain. The sequence derives from a human donor in a cohort sampled during active COVID-19. Sequencing was done on a sample of peripheral blood. The CDR3 region has the DNA TGTGCCAGCAGCTTAGCACGGGCGCAGTATTTT. Protein sequence: CASSLARAQYF.